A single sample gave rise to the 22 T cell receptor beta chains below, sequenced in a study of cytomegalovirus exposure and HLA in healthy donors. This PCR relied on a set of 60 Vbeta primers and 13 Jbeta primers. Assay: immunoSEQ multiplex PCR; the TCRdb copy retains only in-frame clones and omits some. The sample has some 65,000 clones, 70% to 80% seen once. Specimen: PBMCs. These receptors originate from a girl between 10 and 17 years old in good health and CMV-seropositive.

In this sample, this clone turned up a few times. Here the CDR3 reads CASSRDRGPTEAFF. The CDR3 DNA sequence: TGCGCCAGCAGCCGGGACAGGGGGCCGACTGAAGCTTTCTTT. The chain has TRBV5-1 and TRBJ1-1; 12 nucleotides line up with TRBD1. The CDR3 has 14 residues. V lost 4 bases to trimming and J lost 5 bases; unmatched junction nucleotides: 3. Germline CDR1 SGHRS, CDR2 YFSETQ.

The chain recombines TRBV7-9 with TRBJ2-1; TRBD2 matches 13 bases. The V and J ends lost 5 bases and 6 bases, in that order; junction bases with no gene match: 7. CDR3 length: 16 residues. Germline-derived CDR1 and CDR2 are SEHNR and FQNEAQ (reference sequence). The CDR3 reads CASSGQTSGRFNEQFF. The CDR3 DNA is TGTGCCAGCAGCGGCCAGACTAGCGGGAGGTTCAATGAGCAGTTCTTC.

The CDR3 sequence is CASSLGGGMNTEAFF. In DNA, the CDR3 is TGTGCCAGCAGTTTAGGAGGGGGCATGAACACTGAAGCTTTCTTT. This sequence joins TRBV28 and TRBJ1-1; TRBD1 matches at 7 bases. J lost 0 bases, V lost 2 bases, and 3 bases had no gene match. CDR3 length: 15 amino acids. Looked up from germline, CDR1 is MDHEN and CDR2 is SYDVKM.

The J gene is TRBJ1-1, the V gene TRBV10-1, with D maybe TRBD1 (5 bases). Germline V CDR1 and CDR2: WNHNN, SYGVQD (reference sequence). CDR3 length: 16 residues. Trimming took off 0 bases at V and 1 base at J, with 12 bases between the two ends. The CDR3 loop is CASSESIRQTNTEAFF. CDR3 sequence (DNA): TGCGCCAGCAGTGAGTCGATCCGACAGACGAACACTGAAGCTTTCTTT.

Written as DNA, the CDR3 is TGTGCCACCAGCAGAGATAAGGAAGGGACTAGCTCCTACAATGAGCAGTTCTTC. Protein sequence: CATSRDKEGTSSYNEQFF. The V call is TRBV15, the J call TRBJ2-1; 8 nucleotides align to TRBD2. The CDR3 sequence is 18 residues long. V was pared by 0 bases and J by 0 bases, with 7 bases of the junction left unmatched. Germline V gives CDR1 LNHNV, CDR2 YYDKDF (reference sequence).

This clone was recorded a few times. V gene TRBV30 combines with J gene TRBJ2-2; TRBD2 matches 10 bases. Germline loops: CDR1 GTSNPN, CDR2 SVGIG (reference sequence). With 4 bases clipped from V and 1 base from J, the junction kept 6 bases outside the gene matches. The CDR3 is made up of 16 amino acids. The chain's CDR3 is CAWKTLAGGNTGELFF. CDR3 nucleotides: TGTGCCTGGAAAACTTTAGCGGGGGGGAACACCGGGGAGCTGTTTTTT.

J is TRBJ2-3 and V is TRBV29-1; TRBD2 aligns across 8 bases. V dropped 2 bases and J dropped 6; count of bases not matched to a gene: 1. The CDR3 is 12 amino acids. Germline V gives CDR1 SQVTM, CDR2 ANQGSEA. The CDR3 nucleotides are TGCAGCGTTGAACCGGGGGGGGATACGCAGTATTTT. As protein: CSVEPGGDTQYF.

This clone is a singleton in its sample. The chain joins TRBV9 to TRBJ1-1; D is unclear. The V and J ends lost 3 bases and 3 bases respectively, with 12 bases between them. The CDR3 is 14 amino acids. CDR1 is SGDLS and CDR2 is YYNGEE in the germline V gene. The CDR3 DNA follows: TGTGCCAGCAGCGCGCGGGGTAAAGACACTGAAGCTTTCTTT. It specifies CASSARGKDTEAFF.

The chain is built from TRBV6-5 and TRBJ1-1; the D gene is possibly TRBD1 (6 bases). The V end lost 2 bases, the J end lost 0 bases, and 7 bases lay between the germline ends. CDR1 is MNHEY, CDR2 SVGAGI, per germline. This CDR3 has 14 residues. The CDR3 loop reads CASSYGQLNTEAFF. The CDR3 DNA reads TGTGCCAGCAGTTACGGACAGTTGAACACTGAAGCTTTCTTT.

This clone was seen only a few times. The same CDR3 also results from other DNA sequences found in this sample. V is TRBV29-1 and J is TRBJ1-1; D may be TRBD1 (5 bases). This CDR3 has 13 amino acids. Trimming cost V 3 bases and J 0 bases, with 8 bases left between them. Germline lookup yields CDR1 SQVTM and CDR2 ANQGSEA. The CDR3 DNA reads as TGCAGCGTTGAGGGGCGGTTGAACACTGAAGCTTTCTTT. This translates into CSVEGRLNTEAFF.

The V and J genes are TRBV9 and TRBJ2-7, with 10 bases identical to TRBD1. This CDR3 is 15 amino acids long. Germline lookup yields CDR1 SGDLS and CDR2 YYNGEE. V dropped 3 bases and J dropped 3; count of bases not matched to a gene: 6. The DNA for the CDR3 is TGTGCCAGCAGCGACTCCGGGACAGGGGTCTACGAGCAGTACTTC. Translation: CASSDSGTGVYEQYF.

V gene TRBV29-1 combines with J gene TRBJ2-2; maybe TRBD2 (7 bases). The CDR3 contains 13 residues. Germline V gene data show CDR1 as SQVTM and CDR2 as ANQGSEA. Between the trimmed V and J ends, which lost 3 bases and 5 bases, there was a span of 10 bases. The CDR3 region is CSVDRGGTGELFF. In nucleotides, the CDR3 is TGCAGCGTTGACAGGGGAGGGACCGGGGAGCTGTTTTTT.

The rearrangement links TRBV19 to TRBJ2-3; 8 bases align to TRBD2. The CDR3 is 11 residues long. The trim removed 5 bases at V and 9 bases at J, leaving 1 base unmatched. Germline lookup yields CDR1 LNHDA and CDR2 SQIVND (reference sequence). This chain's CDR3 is CASSLAGTQYF. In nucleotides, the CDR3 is TGTGCCAGTAGTTTAGCGGGGACGCAGTATTTT.

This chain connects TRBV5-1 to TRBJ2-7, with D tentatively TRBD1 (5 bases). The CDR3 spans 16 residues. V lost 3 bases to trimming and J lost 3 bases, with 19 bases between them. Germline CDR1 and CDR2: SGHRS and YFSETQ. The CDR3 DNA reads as TGCGCCAGCAGCTGGAAAGACAGAGCCTCTAACTACGAGCAGTACTTC. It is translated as CASSWKDRASNYEQYF.

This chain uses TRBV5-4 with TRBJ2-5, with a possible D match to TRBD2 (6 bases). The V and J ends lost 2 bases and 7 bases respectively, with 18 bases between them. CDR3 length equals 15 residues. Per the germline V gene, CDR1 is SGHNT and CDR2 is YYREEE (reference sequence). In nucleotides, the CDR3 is TGTGCCAGCAGCTTCGGTCCAGCCCCAGCGGGGACCCAGTACTTC. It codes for CASSFGPAPAGTQYF.

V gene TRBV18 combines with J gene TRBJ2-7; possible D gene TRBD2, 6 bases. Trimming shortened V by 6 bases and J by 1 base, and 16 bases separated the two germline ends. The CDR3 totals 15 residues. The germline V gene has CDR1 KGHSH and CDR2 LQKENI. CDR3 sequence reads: CASSYTGLGSYEQYF. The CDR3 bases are TGTGCCAGCTCGTACACGGGACTGGGTTCCTACGAGCAGTACTTC. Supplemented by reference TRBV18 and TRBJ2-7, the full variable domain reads NAGVMQNPRHLVRRRGQEARLRCSPMKGHSHVYWYRQLPEEGLKFMVYLQKENIIDESGMPKERFSAEFPKEGPSILRIQQVVRGDSAAYFCASSYTGLGSYEQYFGPGTRLTVT.

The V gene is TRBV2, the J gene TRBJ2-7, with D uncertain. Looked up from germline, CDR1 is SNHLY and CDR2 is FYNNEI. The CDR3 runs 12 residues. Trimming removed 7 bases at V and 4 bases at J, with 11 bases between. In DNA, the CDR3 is TGTGCCAGCACCCGAATCGGGTACGAGCAGTACTTC. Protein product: CASTRIGYEQYF.

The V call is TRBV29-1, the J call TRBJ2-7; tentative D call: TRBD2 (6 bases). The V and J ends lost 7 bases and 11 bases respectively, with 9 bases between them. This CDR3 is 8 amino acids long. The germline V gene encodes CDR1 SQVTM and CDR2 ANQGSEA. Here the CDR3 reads CSGEEEYF. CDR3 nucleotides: TGCAGCGGGGAGGAGGAGTACTTC.

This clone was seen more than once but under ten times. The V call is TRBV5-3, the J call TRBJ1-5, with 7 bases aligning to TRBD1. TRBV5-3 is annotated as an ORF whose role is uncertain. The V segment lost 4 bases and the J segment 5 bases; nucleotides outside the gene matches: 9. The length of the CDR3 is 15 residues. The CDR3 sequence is CARSRSGTGDQPQHF. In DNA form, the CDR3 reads TGTGCCAGAAGCAGATCCGGTACAGGGGATCAGCCCCAGCATTTT.

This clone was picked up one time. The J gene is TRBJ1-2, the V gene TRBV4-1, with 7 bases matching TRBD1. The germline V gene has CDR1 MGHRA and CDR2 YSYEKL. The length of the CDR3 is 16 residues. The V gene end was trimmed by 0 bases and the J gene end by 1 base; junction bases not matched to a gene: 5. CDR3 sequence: CASSQDSRGRNYGYTF. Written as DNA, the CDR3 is TGCGCCAGCAGCCAAGATTCGAGGGGGCGTAACTATGGCTACACCTTC.

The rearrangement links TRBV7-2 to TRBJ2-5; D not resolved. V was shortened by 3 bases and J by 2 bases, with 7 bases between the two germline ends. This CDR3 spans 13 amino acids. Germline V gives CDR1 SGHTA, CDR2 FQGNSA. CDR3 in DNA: TGTGCCAGCAGCTTTATGACACAAGAGACCCAGTACTTC. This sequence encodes CASSFMTQETQYF.

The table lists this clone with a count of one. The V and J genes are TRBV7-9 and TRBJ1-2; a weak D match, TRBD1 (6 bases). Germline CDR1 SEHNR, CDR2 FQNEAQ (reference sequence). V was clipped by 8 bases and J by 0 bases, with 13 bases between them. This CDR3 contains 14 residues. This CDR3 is CASASTGSNYGYTF. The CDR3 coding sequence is TGTGCCAGCGCATCGACAGGCTCTAACTATGGCTACACCTTC.